This T cell receptor (beta chain) was captured by sequencing in a study of response to subunit inactivated influenza vaccine. Study conclusions and caveats: A suggestion made by the authors is that each seasonal influenza vaccination recruits few new T cells.

On this clonotype itself: The antigen remains unidentified.

TCRdb analysed the RT-PCR reads with MiXCR anew, one entry per CDR3 protein. The sample contains 650,000 to 850,000 distinct CDR3 sequences, about 15% of which appear only once. The input for sequencing was PBMCs from blood, taken approximately 15 days before vaccination. This clonotype was sampled from a man in his fifties or sixties who received an inactivated influenza vaccine.

The CDR3 reads CASSDAPSLTGGNGYTF. CDR3 bases: TGTGCCAGCAGTGACGCACCCTCTTTGACAGGGGGGAATGGCTACACCTTC. The chain couples TRBV25-1 to TRBJ1-2, with TRBD1 matching 9 bases. The V and J ends lost 3 bases and 6 bases, in that order; junction bases with no gene match: 14. The CDR3 loop spans 17 amino acids. Germline V gene sequence: CDR1 MGHDK, CDR2 SYGVNS.